A selection of T cell receptor beta chains follows, all from one sample in a study of tumor-infiltrating lymphocytes in oesophageal squamous cell carcinoma. TCRdb reanalysed the PCR reads using MiXCR and keeps one entry per CDR3 protein. Seen here are about 19,000 distinct CDR3 sequences, 40% to 50% observed once, and the top ten hold about 39%. The sample taken for sequencing was esophageal tumor tissue. The receptors stem from a male donor with esophageal squamous cell carcinoma. Each CDR3 is given with its conserved first and last residue. The D gene is left open where the match is weak. Size is stated for part of the rows, as once, few or many counts, or as a class when the clone is expanded.

j_gene,d_gene,abundance,v_gene,CDR3nt,CDR3aa
TRBJ2-1,NA,many,TRBV29-1,TGCAGCGTTCCCACCTACAATGAGCAGTTCTTC,CSVPTYNEQFF
TRBJ1-2,NA,NA,TRBV28,TGTGCCAGCAGTTTGGGGGGTGGGGTCAGCGGATATGGCTACACCTTC,CASSLGGGVSGYGYTF
TRBJ1-2,NA,NA,TRBV6-1,TGTGCCAGCAGTGAAGTGTGGGCAGGGAGCGTTTCTAACTATGGCTACACCTTC,CASSEVWAGSVSNYGYTF
TRBJ2-7,NA,many,TRBV7-6,TGTGCCAGCAGCCCACAGACAGAGGCCGAGCAGTACTTC,CASSPQTEAEQYF
TRBJ1-5,TRBD1,NA,TRBV7-8,TGTGCCAGCAGCTTAGCGAGACAGGGCTTGGGGCATGGGTTCAATCAGCCCCAGCATTTT,CASSLARQGLGHGFNQPQHF
TRBJ2-5,NA,NA,TRBV7-9,TGTGCCAGCAACGCCCGGGGCCAAGAGACCCAGTACTTC,CASNARGQETQYF
TRBJ2-6,NA,many,TRBV5-6,TGTGCCAGCAGCTTATCGGCACCTAGCTCTGGGGCCAACGTCCTGACTTTC,CASSLSAPSSGANVLTF
TRBJ2-7,NA,NA,TRBV7-2,TGTGCCAGCAGCGCCCCCCTGACAAACCACGAGCAGTACTTC,CASSAPLTNHEQYF
TRBJ1-3,NA,many,TRBV6-1,TGTGCCAGCAGTTCCTCAATTGCGTGGAACACCATATATTTT,CASSSSIAWNTIYF
TRBJ2-7,TRBD1,few,TRBV6-4,TGTGCCAGCAGTGACTCGGGACAGGGGTATGACGAGCAGTACTTC,CASSDSGQGYDEQYF
TRBJ2-3,NA,once,TRBV7-2,TGTGCCAGCAGCTCCTGGACTTTATCAGAGCAGTATTTT,CASSSWTLSEQYF
TRBJ2-4,NA,many,TRBV27,TGTGCCAGCAGTTTATCGTGGATACTAGCCAAAAACATTCAGTACTTC,CASSLSWILAKNIQYF
TRBJ1-1,NA,few,TRBV12-3/TRBV12-4,TGTGCCAGCAGTTTGACGGTGAACACTGAAGCTTTCTTT,CASSLTVNTEAFF
TRBJ2-7,NA,many,TRBV12-3/TRBV12-4,TGTGCCAGCAGTTTAAACGTGTTAAACGAGCAGTACTTC,CASSLNVLNEQYF
TRBJ2-5,TRBD1,medium-sized,TRBV12-3/TRBV12-4,TGTGCCAGCAGCCCGGGACAGGGAATTCAAGAGACCCAGTACTTC,CASSPGQGIQETQYF
TRBJ2-7,TRBD2,few,TRBV3-1,TGTGCCAGCAGCCGGACTAGCGGGATCTTTCCCGGCGAGCAGTACTTC,CASSRTSGIFPGEQYF
TRBJ2-7,NA,many,TRBV2,TGTGCCAGCAGCCCCCCTCAGACCCATCCAGAGCAGTACTTC,CASSPPQTHPEQYF
TRBJ1-5,TRBD1,NA,TRBV12-3/TRBV12-4,TGTGCCAGCAGCAAGGACAGGAGCAATCAGCCCCAGCATTTT,CASSKDRSNQPQHF
TRBJ1-1,NA,once,TRBV6-1,TGTGCCAGCAGTGAAGCGCTTCGGGGAAACACTGAAGCTTTCTTT,CASSEALRGNTEAFF
TRBJ2-1,NA,many,TRBV5-1,TGCGCCAGCAGCGAAGAGGTCCGAGAGCAGTTCTTC,CASSEEVREQFF
TRBJ1-3,TRBD1,few,TRBV5-1,TGCGCCAGCAGCTTCAGGACAGGGGCTGGAAACACCATATATTTT,CASSFRTGAGNTIYF
TRBJ2-6,NA,NA,TRBV28,TGTGCCAGCAGCCGCGACAGATCTGGGGCCAACGTCCTGACTTTC,CASSRDRSGANVLTF
TRBJ2-7,TRBD1,NA,TRBV7-2,TGTGCCAGCAGCCCGGGGGACAGGCCATACAATGAGCAGTACTTC,CASSPGDRPYNEQYF
TRBJ2-1,TRBD1,NA,TRBV7-9,TGTGCCAGCAGCTTCGGTCGACAGGGATTTTCCTACAATGAGCAGTTCTTC,CASSFGRQGFSYNEQFF
TRBJ2-7,NA,large,TRBV7-2,TGTGCCAGCAGCTTCGACAGGCTATCCTACGAGCAGTACTTC,CASSFDRLSYEQYF
TRBJ1-6,TRBD1,many,TRBV6-6,TGTGCCAGCAGTTACTCTTCTCAGGGGGTTCGGGAGAATTCACCCCTCCACTTT,CASSYSSQGVRENSPLHF
TRBJ2-5,TRBD2,many,TRBV7-9,TGTGCCAGCAGCTATGGACTAGCGGGGGGGCAGATAGAGACCCAGTACTTC,CASSYGLAGGQIETQYF